The 21 T cell receptor beta chains presented below share a single source sample, sequenced in a study of blood T cell repertoires in COVID-19. The data were produced by immunoSEQ multiplex PCR, yet TCRdb's version contains in-frame clones alone and is incomplete. The repertoire consists of just over 90,000 clones, with 75% to 90% occurring once and the leading ten covering less than 2%. Sequencing was performed on peripheral blood. These receptors were obtained from a human donor with active COVID-19. The donor label of this sample is uncertain.

The chain has TRBV4-3 and TRBJ1-1, with 9 nucleotides matching TRBD1. Germline CDR1 is LGHNA and CDR2 is YSLEER. After removal of 3 bases from V and 5 bases from J, the junction contained 13 bases not matched to a gene. The CDR3 is 17 amino acids. The CDR3 sequence: CASSHNLWDRASTEAFF. In DNA, the CDR3 is TGCGCCAGCAGCCACAACCTATGGGACAGGGCTAGTACTGAAGCTTTCTTT.

The chain uses TRBV5-1 and TRBJ2-1, with a tentative D call TRBD2 (6 bases). V shed 1 base and J shed 9 bases, with 17 bases lying between them. This CDR3 is 15 amino acids long. Germline CDR1 is SGHRS and CDR2 is YFSETQ. CDR3 sequence (DNA): TGCGCCAGCAGCTTGCCGCGGGGTTCGGTCATTGAGCAGTTCTTC. Translation gives CASSLPRGSVIEQFF.

This clone was observed once. J is TRBJ1-6 and V is TRBV4-1; D is uncertain. Trimming pared 6 bases from V and 0 bases from J, leaving 12 bases between. CDR3 length: 16 amino acids. Germline V CDR1 and CDR2: MGHRA, YSYEKL. The CDR3 protein is CASRTTLSSYNSPLHF. The CDR3 DNA is TGCGCCAGCAGGACAACTTTGAGCTCCTATAATTCACCCCTCCACTTT.

The chain links TRBV18 to TRBJ2-6; D gene unclear. V gave up 6 bases and J gave up 0 bases, with 6 bases separating them. CDR1 is KGHSH, CDR2 LQKENI, per germline. This CDR3 is 14 amino acids long. DNA for the CDR3: TGTGCCAGCTCGCGGATCTCTGGGGCCAACGTCCTGACTTTC. Protein: CASSRISGANVLTF.

The gene calls are TRBV2 and TRBJ1-1; D gene uncertain. Looked up from germline, CDR1 is SNHLY and CDR2 is FYNNEI. V shed 5 bases and J shed 6 bases, with 13 bases lying between them. The CDR3 loop spans 13 amino acids. The chain's CDR3 is CASSQTPGPEAFF. The CDR3 DNA reads as TGTGCCAGCAGTCAGACCCCAGGCCCTGAAGCTTTCTTT.

The gene calls are TRBV18 and TRBJ1-2; D is unclear. Trimming cost V 0 bases and J 0 bases, with 5 bases left between them. This CDR3 is 14 amino acids long. Germline loops: CDR1 KGHSH, CDR2 LQKENI. In DNA, the CDR3 is TGTGCCAGCTCACCACCTGGAGCTAACTATGGCTACACCTTC. Translated: CASSPPGANYGYTF. The full variable domain, completed using reference TRBV18 and TRBJ1-2, is NAGVMQNPRHLVRRRGQEARLRCSPMKGHSHVYWYRQLPEEGLKFMVYLQKENIIDESGMPKERFSAEFPKEGPSILRIQQVVRGDSAAYFCASSPPGANYGYTFGSGTRLTVV.

The V gene is TRBV7-8, the J gene TRBJ2-1; possibly TRBD2 for D (6 bases). The CDR3 loop spans 16 amino acids. Germline V gene lookup returns CDR1 SGHVS and CDR2 FQNEAQ. V was clipped by 5 bases and J by 3 bases, with 17 bases between them. CDR3 DNA sequence: TGTGCCAGCAGCACCTCGACTAGAGGCCGCTACAATGAGCAGTTCTTC. Translation gives CASSTSTRGRYNEQFF.

The chain carries TRBV5-1 and TRBJ2-2, with D unclear. This CDR3 region has 14 residues. V was shortened by 5 bases and J by 4 bases, with 12 bases between the two germline ends. The germline CDR1 and CDR2 sequences are SGHRS and YFSETQ. CDR3 nucleotides: TGCGCCAGCAGGGAGTATCAATCCACCGGGGAGCTGTTTTTT. Translated, it gives CASREYQSTGELFF.

The chain recombines TRBV6-2 or TRBV6-3 with TRBJ2-7; D is unclear. This CDR3 is built from 14 residues. V lost 2 bases and J lost 2, with 10 bases in between. The germline V gene encodes CDR1 MNHEY and CDR2 SVGEGT. The DNA for the CDR3 is TGTGCCAGCAGTTACGCTTCAGTAACCTACGAGCAGTACTTC. Residues: CASSYASVTYEQYF.

This rearrangement joins TRBV5-5 to TRBJ1-1; 8 bases are shared with TRBD1. V lost 6 bases, J lost 4 bases, and 11 bases stayed unmatched. Germline assignment: CDR1 SGHKS and CDR2 YYEKEE (reference sequence). This CDR3 has 15 amino acids. The CDR3 nucleotides are TGTGCCAGCATTCAGGGGGCCTTCGGGGGCACTGAAGCTTTCTTT. This encodes CASIQGAFGGTEAFF.

The V call is TRBV6-5, the J call TRBJ2-7; tentatively, D is TRBD1 (5 bases). Germline CDR1 is MNHEY and CDR2 is SVGAGI. V was clipped by 2 bases and J by 2 bases, with 7 bases between them. This CDR3 spans 13 amino acids. This CDR3 reads CASSYPGTYEQYF. The CDR3, as DNA: TGTGCCAGCAGTTACCCAGGGACCTACGAGCAGTACTTC.

The chain employs TRBV5-1 and TRBJ2-7, with D unresolved. This CDR3 is built from 14 residues. Germline loops: CDR1 SGHRS, CDR2 YFSETQ. Deletions cut 2 bases from V and 3 bases from J, with 12 bases between. CDR3 bases: TGCGCCAGCAGCTTTATCCCAGATTTCTACGAGCAGTACTTC. Its protein product is CASSFIPDFYEQYF.

This clone is a singleton in its sample. This chain joins TRBV7-9 and TRBJ2-1; 12 nucleotides agree with TRBD2. CDR1 SEHNR and CDR2 FQNEAQ come from the germline V gene (reference sequence). V lost 3 bases to trimming and J lost 1 base; unmatched junction nucleotides: 7. The CDR3 sequence is 18 residues long. CDR3: CASSFTTSGGTSYNEQFF. The CDR3 nucleotides are TGTGCCAGCAGCTTTACTACTAGCGGGGGGACATCCTACAATGAGCAGTTCTTC.

As concerns this clone: Other DNA sequences in the sample encode the same CDR3. The rearrangement uses TRBV12-3 or TRBV12-4 and TRBJ2-7; TRBD2 might be the D (5 bases). The CDR3 spans 13 residues. V was clipped by 6 bases and J by 2 bases, with 11 bases between them. The CDR3 sequence: CASSPTGTYEQYF. The CDR3 DNA reads TGTGCCAGCAGCCCTACCGGGACCTACGAGCAGTACTTC.

This clone was counted once. CDR3 DNA: TGTGCCAGCACCTTACTGAGGTCTGGGGCCAACGTCCTGACTTTC. Protein: CASTLLRSGANVLTF. This rearrangement joins TRBV6-5 to TRBJ2-6, with no clear D. The germline V and J ends were trimmed by 7 bases and 1 base, with 11 bases remaining between them. Germline V lookup: CDR1 MNHEY, CDR2 SVGAGI. The CDR3 loop spans 15 amino acids.

In regard to this clone: The sample holds other DNA sequences that translate to the same CDR3. This CDR3 is CASSLVSATNEKLFF. The CDR3 nucleotides are TGTGCCAGCAGCTTAGTAAGCGCAACTAATGAAAAACTGTTTTTT. The genes are TRBV11-2 and TRBJ1-4; no reliable D call. The CDR3 extends over 15 amino acids. Trimming shortened V by 1 base and J by 0 bases, and 6 bases separated the two germline ends. Per the germline V gene, CDR1 is SGHAT and CDR2 is FQNNGV. Full variable domain (outside the CDR3, taken from reference TRBV11-2 and TRBJ1-4): EAGVAQSPRYKIIEKRQSVAFWCNPISGHATLYWYQQILGQGPKLLIQFQNNGVVDDSQLPKDRFSAERLKGVDSTLKIQPAKLEDSAVYLCASSLVSATNEKLFFGSGTQLSVL.

This clone appeared a few times. The chain recombines TRBV19 with TRBJ1-2, with 9 bases aligning to TRBD1. The CDR3 runs to 16 residues. V gave up 3 bases and J gave up 2 bases; unmatched junction bases: 7. Germline assignment: CDR1 LNHDA and CDR2 SQIVND (reference sequence). The DNA for the CDR3 is TGTGCCAGTAGTATTCTCCGGGACAGGGAAAACTATGGCTACACCTTC. As protein: CASSILRDRENYGYTF.

The chain joins TRBV5-5 to TRBJ1-5; no reliable D call. Germline CDR1 reads SGHKS; CDR2 reads YYEKEE (reference sequence). The CDR3 consists of 15 residues. The V and J ends lost 1 base and 2 bases respectively, with 10 bases between them. In DNA, the CDR3 is TGTGCCAGCAGCTTGTTCGAACAGCGCAATCAGCCCCAGCATTTT. Encoded protein: CASSLFEQRNQPQHF.

This clone has a single count. The V call is TRBV7-2, the J call TRBJ1-3, with D maybe TRBD1 (6 bases). V dropped 1 base and J dropped 0 bases, with 7 bases sitting between them. Germline-derived CDR1 and CDR2 are SGHTA and FQGNSA. The CDR3 has 15 residues. The CDR3, as DNA: TGTGCCAGCAGCTTAGGGACAGCCTCTGGAAACACCATATATTTT. It specifies CASSLGTASGNTIYF.

In nucleotides, the CDR3 is TGTGCCAGCAGTGAATCGGTGACAGGGAGGACTTTCTTT. Translating it yields CASSESVTGRTFF. The gene calls are TRBV25-1 and TRBJ1-1; 7 bases map to TRBD1. CDR3 length: 13 residues. Germline CDR1 is MGHDK and CDR2 is SYGVNS. The V segment lost 1 base and the J segment 12 bases; nucleotides outside the gene matches: 8.

V gene TRBV11-2 combines with J gene TRBJ2-5; 9 bases fit TRBD2. Germline lookup yields CDR1 SGHAT and CDR2 FQNNGV. The length of the CDR3 is 15 residues. Germline trimming cut 6 bases from V and 0 bases from J; bases unmatched to any gene: 5. This CDR3 is CASRVAGGHQETQYF. The DNA of the CDR3 is TGTGCCAGCAGGGTGGCGGGGGGGCACCAAGAGACCCAGTACTTC. The variable domain in full, with the rest retrieved from reference TRBV11-2 and TRBJ2-5, is EAGVAQSPRYKIIEKRQSVAFWCNPISGHATLYWYQQILGQGPKLLIQFQNNGVVDDSQLPKDRFSAERLKGVDSTLKIQPAKLEDSAVYLCASRVAGGHQETQYFGPGTRLLVL.